These T cell receptor beta chains were read from a single sample in a study of neoadjuvant nivolumab and ipilimumab in lung cancer. Sequenced by immunoSEQ multiplex PCR; TCRdb stores in-frame clones only, minus some. The table includes some 13,000 clones, approximately 96% detected once. Here the sequenced sample was peripheral blood, taken after neoadjuvant nivolumab, alone or with ipilimumab, at or shortly before surgery. These receptors were taken from an adult with non-small cell lung cancer. Each CDR3 is given with its conserved first and last residue. Each record gives: D gene, V gene, J gene, clone size, CDR3 DNA, CDR3 protein. D genes are given only for firm matches. Size is omitted from some rows. Given values are once, few, many or a class for expanded clones.

TRBD2	TRBV5-1	TRBJ2-7	.	TGCGCCAGCAGCATAGCGGGAGGGTTATCCTACGAGCAGTACTTC	CASSIAGGLSYEQYF
TRBD2	TRBV5-4	TRBJ2-1	.	TGTGCCAGCAGCTTGTCAAGCGGGAGTTACAATGAGCAGTTCTTC	CASSLSSGSYNEQFF
.	TRBV6-4	TRBJ1-4	.	TGTGCCACCAAAGACAGGAACAGGAAAAAACTGTTTTTT	CATKDRNRKKLFF
.	TRBV10-3	TRBJ2-3	once	TGTGCCATCAGTGGTCGGGATGCAGATACGCAGTATTTT	CAISGRDADTQYF
.	TRBV11-3	TRBJ2-5	.	TGTGCCAGCAGCCTAAGATCAGGGTACCAAGAGACCCAGTACTTC	CASSLRSGYQETQYF
TRBD2	TRBV11-2	TRBJ2-5	.	TGTGCCAGCAGCTTAGCCCCCCTAGCGGAAGAGACCCAGTACTTC	CASSLAPLAEETQYF
.	TRBV5-4	TRBJ2-5	.	TGTGCCAGCAGCTTGTGGGGAGCTCGAGAGACCCAGTACTTC	CASSLWGARETQYF
TRBD2	TRBV7-9	TRBJ2-7	.	TGTGCCAGCAGCTCCCCCTCGGGGGCTAGCGGGAGGGGGTACGAGCAGTACTTC	CASSSPSGASGRGYEQYF
.	TRBV7-2	TRBJ2-7	.	TGTGCCAGCAGCTTAGACGCTGCGGGATCCCCCTACGAGCAGTACTTC	CASSLDAAGSPYEQYF
TRBD2	TRBV10-1	TRBJ2-2	.	TGCGCCAGCAGTATTAGCGGGAGTGCTGGGGAGCTGTTTTTT	CASSISGSAGELFF
TRBD2	TRBV7-2	TRBJ2-7	.	TGTGCCAGCAGCTTAGGACTAGCGGGAGCATCCTACGAGCAGTACTTC	CASSLGLAGASYEQYF
TRBD2	TRBV5-5	TRBJ2-7	.	TGTGCCAGCAGCTTGGCCGGGGGAGCGGGAGAGAACTACGAGCAGTACTTC	CASSLAGGAGENYEQYF
TRBD1	TRBV10-3	TRBJ1-1	.	TGTGCCATCAGTGAGTCGCCCCAGGGGGCCTCCGCTTTCTTT	CAISESPQGASAFF
.	TRBV9	TRBJ1-3	.	TGTGCCAGCGGCTCTGGAAACACCATATATTTT	CASGSGNTIYF
.	TRBV27	TRBJ2-3	.	TGTGCCAGCAGTCTCAGGTGGTCAGATACGCAGTATTTT	CASSLRWSDTQYF
TRBD2	TRBV5-1	TRBJ2-7	once	TGCGCCAGCAGCTTGGGGGGAGGGAACTACGAGCAGTACTTC	CASSLGGGNYEQYF
TRBD1	TRBV5-6	TRBJ1-2	.	TGTGCCAGCAGCCCGAGGACAGGGGGGTACTATGGCTACACCTTC	CASSPRTGGYYGYTF
TRBD1	TRBV2	TRBJ2-2	.	TGTGCCAGCAGACGGGACAGGGAGGCCACCGGGGAGCTGTTTTTT	CASRRDREATGELFF
.	TRBV20-1	TRBJ2-7	.	TGCAGTGCTAGTAGTGGAGGGACGCAGTACTTC	CSASSGGTQYF
TRBD1	TRBV6-5	TRBJ2-7	.	TGTGCCAGCAGTTACCCCCGCGGACAGGGGACCCACGAGCAGTACTTC	CASSYPRGQGTHEQYF
.	TRBV10-3	TRBJ1-2	.	TGTGCCATCAGTGACGGCTATGGCTACACCTTC	CAISDGYGYTF
.	TRBV6-1	TRBJ1-4	.	TGTGCCAGCAGTGAACTACGAGGGGGAGAGGAAAAACTGTTTTTT	CASSELRGGEEKLFF
.	TRBV7-3	TRBJ2-1	once	TGTGCCAGCAGTTTGCTTGGGGGGACTGACGGAGAAGAGCAGTTCTTC	CASSLLGGTDGEEQFF